Ten or more counts support the clone carrying this T cell receptor beta chain. Antigen: not known. The CDR3 runs 13 residues. Trimming left V 4 bases short and J 7 bases short, with 11 bases between. In TCRdb, the 5' RACE reads were re-called with MiXCR into one record per CDR3 protein. This table holds 150,000 to 200,000 distinct CDR3 sequences, about 16% found once. The sample belongs to a study of CD8 T cells in ankylosing spondylitis. Study-wide findings and caveats: A TCR beta motif of roughly eight highly homologous variants seemed to mark ankylosing spondylitis blood.

The source material was blood, either unsorted or a sorted T cell fraction (not recorded which). The rearrangement links TRBV12-3 or TRBV12-4 to TRBJ2-1; D remains ambiguous. This clonotype was sampled from a male donor with ankylosing spondylitis or in good health (not recorded which). CDR3 coding DNA: TGTGCCAGCAGTTGGAAGGGTCGGAATGAGCAGTTCTTC. Translation: CASSWKGRNEQFF.